This T cell receptor beta chain was obtained from a study of shared clonotypes between healthy human individuals. Using immunoSEQ multiplex PCR, the repertoire was profiled, and TCRdb retains in-frame clones only, with some absent. The data show 330,000 or so clones, under 80% seen once. This clone has just one count. This sample also contains other DNA sequences that code for the same CDR3. Trimming removed 2 bases from V and 6 bases from J; junction bases left unmatched: 7. Per germline, CDR1 ENHRY and CDR2 SYGVKD. CDR3 length: 15 amino acids. The sequence was collected from a man aged 30 to 39 in good health. The chain has TRBV10-3 and TRBJ2-7; 10 bases match TRBD2. Sequenced material: memory CD4+ T cells sorted from blood. Regarding subset: CD45RA-negative fraction. The CDR3 loop reads CAISEGLAGVGEQYF. The CDR3 bases are TGTGCCATCAGTGAGGGGCTAGCGGGAGTGGGCGAGCAGTACTTC.